A selection of T cell receptor beta chains follows, all from one sample in a study of beta chain features in type 1 diabetes. Sequenced by immunoSEQ multiplex PCR; TCRdb stores in-frame clones only, minus some. The repertoire has about 180,000 clones, less than 15% of them found once; the top ten carry 0.62%. The sample was central memory CD4+ T cells from blood. The receptors were gathered from a woman aged 18-30 years in good health. The CDR3 runs from the conserved cysteine through the conserved F or W. A D gene is named only where the DNA matches it firmly. Clone sizes are given selectively: once, few, many, or a class where the clone is expanded.

d_gene	v_gene	abundance	j_gene	CDR3aa	CDR3nt
.	TRBV13	few	TRBJ1-1	CASSRTEAFF	TGTGCCAGCAGCCGCACTGAAGCTTTCTTT
.	TRBV5-1	.	TRBJ2-7	CASSLGGTDYEQYF	TGCGCCAGCAGCTTGGGCGGGACAGATTACGAGCAGTACTTC
.	TRBV6-6	.	TRBJ1-5	CASRPGGGGNQPQHF	TGTGCCAGCCGACCGGGGGGTGGAGGCAATCAGCCCCAGCATTTT
.	TRBV5-1	.	TRBJ1-1	CASSLGRAGGTEAFF	TGCGCCAGCAGCTTGGGAAGGGCAGGAGGCACTGAAGCTTTCTTT
TRBD1	TRBV7-2	few	TRBJ2-5	CASSFRGIETQYF	TGTGCCAGCAGCTTCAGGGGGATAGAGACCCAGTACTTC
TRBD2	TRBV18	few	TRBJ2-1	CASSPPVAGKGNEQFF	TGTGCCAGCTCACCCCCTGTAGCGGGTAAAGGAAATGAGCAGTTCTTC
.	TRBV29-1	.	TRBJ2-1	CSVVEGSGIVNEQFF	TGCAGCGTTGTGGAGGGGTCAGGCATCGTCAATGAGCAGTTCTTC
TRBD1	TRBV30	.	TRBJ2-2	CAWSVQGAHTGELFF	TGTGCCTGGAGTGTACAGGGGGCGCACACCGGGGAGCTGTTTTTT
TRBD2	TRBV19	.	TRBJ2-1	CASSMRSGRKFF	TGTGCCAGTAGTATGAGGAGCGGGAGAAAGTTCTTC
TRBD1	TRBV30	.	TRBJ2-2	CAWSVTGGLGGELFF	TGTGCCTGGAGTGTGACAGGGGGCTTAGGCGGGGAGCTGTTTTTT
.	TRBV6-5	few	TRBJ2-7	CASSGQIVYEQYF	TGTGCCAGCAGCGGACAGATAGTCTACGAGCAGTACTTC
.	TRBV14	few	TRBJ1-1	CASSQKGGAFF	TGTGCCAGCAGCCAAAAGGGGGGGGCTTTCTTT
.	TRBV30	few	TRBJ1-1	CAWHRAIHTEAFF	TGTGCCTGGCACAGGGCGATCCACACTGAAGCTTTCTTT
TRBD1	TRBV7-8	.	TRBJ1-5	CASSPKRTGQPQHF	TGTGCCAGCAGCCCAAAAAGGACAGGTCAGCCCCAGCATTTT
.	TRBV11-2	few	TRBJ1-2	CASSATPPGYTF	TGTGCCAGCAGCGCGACACCCCCTGGCTACACCTTC
TRBD2	TRBV29-1	few	TRBJ2-3	CSVSGLAGNTDTQYF	TGCAGCGTTAGTGGACTAGCGGGGAACACAGATACGCAGTATTTT
TRBD1	TRBV28	few	TRBJ2-6	CASITSGTGISGANVLTF	TGTGCCAGCATTACTTCCGGGACAGGGATCTCTGGGGCCAACGTCCTGACTTTC
.	TRBV7-9	.	TRBJ2-5	CASSARRAGETQYF	TGTGCCAGCAGCGCTCGGAGGGCGGGCGAGACCCAGTACTTC
TRBD2	TRBV25-1	.	TRBJ2-1	CASSDPSGLANRNEQFF	TGTGCCAGCAGTGACCCCTCGGGACTAGCGAACCGCAATGAGCAGTTCTTC
TRBD2	TRBV25-1	few	TRBJ2-1	CASSSRTSGSGHGEQFF	TGTGCCAGCAGTAGCCGAACTAGCGGGAGTGGTCACGGTGAGCAGTTCTTC
TRBD1	TRBV30	.	TRBJ2-4	CAWRITGGAKNIQYF	TGTGCCTGGAGGATTACAGGGGGAGCCAAAAACATTCAGTACTTC
TRBD1	TRBV11-1	.	TRBJ2-4	CASSFVQGAKNIQYF	TGTGCCAGCAGCTTCGTACAGGGGGCCAAAAACATTCAGTACTTC
TRBD2	TRBV15	.	TRBJ2-2	CATSKAGGPIGELFF	TGTGCCACCAGCAAGGCGGGAGGGCCGATCGGGGAGCTGTTTTTT
.	TRBV11-2	few	TRBJ2-7	CASSLDRGEQYF	TGTGCCAGCAGCTTAGATCGAGGCGAGCAGTACTTC
TRBD1	TRBV11-2	few	TRBJ1-1	CASRGQANTEAFF	TGTGCCAGCAGAGGACAGGCGAACACTGAAGCTTTCTTT
.	TRBV4-1	.	TRBJ2-7	CASSQMRIGEQYF	TGCGCCAGCAGCCAAATGAGGATCGGGGAGCAGTACTTC
.	TRBV4-1	few	TRBJ2-3	CASSQEAARTDTQYF	TGCGCCAGCAGCCAAGAAGCAGCGAGGACAGATACGCAGTATTTT
TRBD2	TRBV11-2	.	TRBJ2-1	CASSFAHRLAGNEQFF	TGTGCCAGCAGCTTTGCCCATCGACTAGCGGGGAATGAGCAGTTCTTC
TRBD1	TRBV5-1	.	TRBJ1-1	CASSEGQGSEAFF	TGCGCCAGCAGCGAAGGACAGGGCAGTGAAGCTTTCTTT
TRBD2	TRBV29-1	few	TRBJ2-3	CSVQSMTSGRVMADTQYF	TGCAGCGTCCAGAGCATGACTAGCGGGAGGGTAATGGCAGATACGCAGTATTTT
.	TRBV29-1	few	TRBJ1-1	CSARSDSYKNTEAFF	TGCAGCGCCCGATCGGACAGCTACAAGAACACTGAAGCTTTCTTT
.	TRBV7-9	.	TRBJ2-5	CASSLERLGTQYF	TGTGCCAGCAGCCTAGAACGCCTAGGGACCCAGTACTTC
.	TRBV5-6	.	TRBJ2-3	CASSLRGSTDTQYF	TGTGCCAGCAGCTTAAGAGGTAGCACAGATACGCAGTATTTT
TRBD1	TRBV5-1	.	TRBJ2-5	CASSRTGPRGETQYF	TGCGCCAGCAGCAGGACAGGCCCCCGTGGGGAGACCCAGTACTTC
TRBD2	TRBV5-1	.	TRBJ2-7	CASSAGLAGFTYEQYF	TGCGCCAGCAGCGCGGGCTTAGCGGGATTTACCTACGAGCAGTACTTC
TRBD1	TRBV4-1	few	TRBJ1-1	CASSPQGQGGSTEAFF	TGCGCCAGCAGCCCCCAGGGACAGGGCGGAAGCACTGAAGCTTTCTTT
.	TRBV27	.	TRBJ2-7	CASSVGQGGSSGRAEQYF	TGTGCCAGCAGCGTGGGACAGGGGGGATCTAGCGGGAGGGCCGAGCAGTACTTC
TRBD1	TRBV28	few	TRBJ1-2	CASWTTGYGYTF	TGTGCCAGCTGGACGACAGGGTATGGCTACACCTTC
.	TRBV5-6	.	TRBJ1-5	CASSFSGNQPQHF	TGTGCCAGCAGCTTTTCGGGGAATCAGCCCCAGCATTTT
.	TRBV6-1	.	TRBJ1-4	CASSGQPNEKLFF	TGTGCCAGCAGTGGACAGCCGAATGAAAAACTGTTTTTT
.	TRBV7-9	few	TRBJ1-1	CASSPRGRSEAFF	TGTGCCAGCAGTCCCCGGGGTAGGTCTGAAGCTTTCTTT
TRBD2	TRBV5-1	.	TRBJ2-1	CASSLSGTVYNEQFF	TGCGCCAGCAGCTTGAGCGGGACGGTTTACAATGAGCAGTTCTTC
.	TRBV5-1	.	TRBJ2-3	CASSLYSRGVSDTQYF	TGCGCCAGCAGCTTGTATTCACGGGGTGTCTCGGATACGCAGTATTTT
TRBD1	TRBV4-2	.	TRBJ1-4	CASSQDRGHNEKLFF	TGTGCCAGCAGCCAGGACAGGGGGCATAATGAAAAACTGTTTTTT
.	TRBV21-1	.	TRBJ2-5	CASSSGGRPAQETQYF	TGTGCCAGCAGCAGCGGGGGCAGGCCTGCTCAAGAGACCCAGTACTTC
.	TRBV4-3	few	TRBJ2-3	CASSHSPRASGTDTQYF	TGCGCCAGCAGCCATTCCCCCAGGGCTAGCGGCACAGATACGCAGTATTTT
.	TRBV5-8	.	TRBJ2-1	CASSSIAAYEQFF	TGTGCCAGCAGCTCCATAGCGGCCTATGAGCAGTTCTTC
TRBD2	TRBV30	many	TRBJ2-6	CAWSVGGSNVLTF	TGTGCCTGGAGTGTCGGGGGGTCCAACGTCCTGACTTTC
TRBD1	TRBV11-3	few	TRBJ2-1	CASSLEGQGRIGNEQFF	TGTGCCAGCAGCTTAGAGGGACAGGGGAGGATAGGCAATGAGCAGTTCTTC
.	TRBV5-1	few	TRBJ2-2	CASKDPGATGELFF	TGCGCCAGCAAAGACCCTGGAGCGACCGGGGAGCTGTTTTTT
.	TRBV7-6	.	TRBJ2-2	CASSSSGGELFF	TGTGCCAGCAGCTCGAGTGGCGGGGAGCTGTTTTTT
TRBD1	TRBV7-6	few	TRBJ2-7	CASSPKRQGSLDEQYF	TGTGCCAGCAGCCCAAAAAGACAGGGTTCGTTGGACGAGCAGTACTTC
TRBD2	TRBV5-4	.	TRBJ2-7	CASSLGTSGRYDRGYEQYF	TGTGCCAGCAGCTTGGGGACTAGCGGGAGATATGACCGGGGGTACGAGCAGTACTTC
.	TRBV5-4	few	TRBJ2-3	CASSPGGWTDTQYF	TGTGCCAGCAGCCCCGGAGGATGGACAGATACGCAGTATTTT
.	TRBV11-1	.	TRBJ2-1	CASSLDSEQFF	TGTGCCAGCAGCCTAGATAGTGAGCAGTTCTTC